In this sample, the clone carrying this TCR beta chain turned up many times. TCRdb called the 5' RACE reads again in MiXCR, with one record for every CDR3 protein. The sample shows about 64,000 distinct CDR3 sequences, roughly 21% of them seen only once. Germline V lookup: CDR1 MNHEY, CDR2 SMNVEV (reference sequence). This CDR3 contains 15 residues. The V and J ends lost 2 bases and 6 bases respectively, with 13 bases between them. This sample is drawn from a study of early T cells in non-severe SARS-CoV-2 infection. Study summary: The chains were unpaired, and the sequenced material was bulk RNA from unsorted whole blood.

The TCR originated in an adult who was a healthcare worker with PCR-confirmed SARS-CoV-2 infection or an uninfected control (not recorded which). The rearrangement uses TRBV27 and TRBJ1-4; TRBD1 is a possible D gene (6 bases). This material consisted of whole blood, taken at baseline. CDR3: CASSLGGDTYEKLFF. CDR3 nucleotide sequence: TGTGCCAGCAGTTTAGGGGGGGACACCTATGAAAAACTGTTTTTT.